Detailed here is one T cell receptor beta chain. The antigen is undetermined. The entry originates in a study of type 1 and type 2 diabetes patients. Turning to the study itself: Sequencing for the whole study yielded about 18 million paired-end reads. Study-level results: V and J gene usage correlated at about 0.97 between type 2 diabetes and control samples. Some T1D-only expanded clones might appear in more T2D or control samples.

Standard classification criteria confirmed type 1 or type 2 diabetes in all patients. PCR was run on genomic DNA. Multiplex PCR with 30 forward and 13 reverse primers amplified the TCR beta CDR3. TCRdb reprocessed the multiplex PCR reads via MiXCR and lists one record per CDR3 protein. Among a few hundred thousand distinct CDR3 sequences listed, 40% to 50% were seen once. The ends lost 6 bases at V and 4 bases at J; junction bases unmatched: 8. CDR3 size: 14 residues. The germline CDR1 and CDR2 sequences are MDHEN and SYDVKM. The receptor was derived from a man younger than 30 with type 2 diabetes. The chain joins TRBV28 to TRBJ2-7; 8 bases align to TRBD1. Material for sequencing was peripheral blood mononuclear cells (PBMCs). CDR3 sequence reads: CASSVDRGGYEQYF. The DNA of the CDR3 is TGTGCCAGCAGCGTCGACAGGGGCGGGTACGAGCAGTACTTC.